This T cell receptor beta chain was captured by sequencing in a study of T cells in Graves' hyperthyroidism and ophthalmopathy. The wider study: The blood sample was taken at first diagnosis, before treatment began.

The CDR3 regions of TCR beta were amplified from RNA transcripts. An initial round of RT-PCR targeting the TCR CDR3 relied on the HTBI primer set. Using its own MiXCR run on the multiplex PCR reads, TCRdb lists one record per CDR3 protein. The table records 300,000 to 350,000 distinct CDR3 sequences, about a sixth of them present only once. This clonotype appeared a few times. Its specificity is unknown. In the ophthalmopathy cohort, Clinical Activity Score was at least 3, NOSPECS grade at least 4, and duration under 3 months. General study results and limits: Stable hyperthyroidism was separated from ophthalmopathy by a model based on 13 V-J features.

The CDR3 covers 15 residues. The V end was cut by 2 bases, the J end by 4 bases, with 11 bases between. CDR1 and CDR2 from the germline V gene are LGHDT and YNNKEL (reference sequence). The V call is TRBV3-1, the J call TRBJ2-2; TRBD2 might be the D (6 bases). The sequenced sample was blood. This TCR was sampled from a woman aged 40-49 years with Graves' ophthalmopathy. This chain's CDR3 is CASSQYGSSTGELFF. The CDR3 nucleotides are TGTGCCAGCAGCCAATACGGGAGCTCCACCGGGGAGCTGTTTTTT.